The clone carrying this T cell receptor beta chain was seen repeatedly, ten times or more. As yet, its antigen is unknown. This CDR3 is 13 amino acids long. Per germline, CDR1 DFQATT and CDR2 SNEGSKA (reference sequence). The V end lost 3 bases, the J end lost 8 bases, and 13 bases lay between the germline ends. This entry belongs to a study of T cells in Graves' hyperthyroidism and ophthalmopathy. Regarding the study as a whole: Researchers found most expanded thyroid clonotypes above 0.001 in blood as well. For ophthalmopathy, model prediction preceded onset by a median roughly 6.2 months.

RNA transcripts yielded amplified TCR beta CDR3 regions. A set of HTBI primers served as the primers for a first-round RT-PCR of the TCR CDR3. TCRdb re-called the multiplex PCR reads through MiXCR, storing one row per CDR3 protein. The sample lists around 290,000 distinct CDR3 sequences, over 15% occurring once. The genes are TRBV20-1 and TRBJ1-4, with D perhaps TRBD1 (6 bases). Material: blood. The source of this sequence is a woman aged 55-70 years with Graves' ophthalmopathy. As DNA, the CDR3 is TGCAGTGCTAGTAGGGGGGCTTTGGAAAAACTGTTTTTT. As protein: CSASRGALEKLFF.